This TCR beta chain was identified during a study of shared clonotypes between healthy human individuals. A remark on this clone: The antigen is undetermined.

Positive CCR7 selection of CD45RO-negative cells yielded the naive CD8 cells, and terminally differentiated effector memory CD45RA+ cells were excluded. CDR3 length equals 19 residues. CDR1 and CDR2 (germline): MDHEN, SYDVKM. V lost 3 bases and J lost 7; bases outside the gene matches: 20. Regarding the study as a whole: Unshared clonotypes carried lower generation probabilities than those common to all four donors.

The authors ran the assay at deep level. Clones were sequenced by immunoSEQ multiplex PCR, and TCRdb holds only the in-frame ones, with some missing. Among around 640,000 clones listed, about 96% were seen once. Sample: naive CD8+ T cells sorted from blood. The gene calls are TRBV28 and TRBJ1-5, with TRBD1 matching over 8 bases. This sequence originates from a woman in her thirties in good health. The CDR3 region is CASSFPPGGSGWVGQPQHF. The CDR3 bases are TGTGCCAGCAGTTTCCCCCCAGGGGGCTCGGGGTGGGTGGGACAGCCCCAGCATTTT.